This T cell receptor beta chain was profiled in a study of CD8+CD57+ T cells in acquired aplastic anemia. Study-level information: The DNA of sorted CD4+ and CD8+ cells averaged 3.2 ug.

This clonotype was seen at least ten times. What it binds is not known. Regarding the study as a whole: Between the patient and control groups, CD8+ Simpson's diversity did not differ significantly.

Whoever was chosen for sequencing had shown CD8+CD57+ cell expansion by flow cytometry. Every patient had severe acquired aplastic anemia. Trimming took 1 base from V and 8 from J, leaving 13 bases between them. The CDR3 length is 14 residues. Germline values: CDR1 SGHRS, CDR2 YFSETQ. Template material for TCR beta VDJ and CDR3 profiling consisted of genomic DNA. TCRdb called the reads again in MiXCR, with one record for every CDR3 protein. The table includes a few hundred thousand distinct CDR3 sequences, 45% to 65% detected once. The genes are TRBV5-1 and TRBJ2-1; TRBD2 might be the D (6 bases). Specimen: sorted CD4+, CD8+, or CD8+CD57+ T cells (not recorded which) from PBMCs. The source is a human donor with aplastic anemia. CDR3 region: CASSLSPGSDEQFF. DNA of the CDR3: TGCGCCAGCAGCTTGTCCCCCGGGAGCGATGAGCAGTTCTTC.